This TCR beta chain derives from a study of blood T cell repertoires in COVID-19. Study details: There were acute and convalescent COVID-19 samples, and they came from the United States, Italy and Spain. PBMCs, B-cell-depleted T cells, or T cells were the source of the cDNA or gDNA that made up the material.

This clone occurred a few times. Per the study methods: Amplification with reference gene primers provided the estimates of nucleated cell counts. Assay used: immunoSEQ multiplex PCR; TCRdb lists only in-frame clones, some missing. V and J calls and clone size come straight from that table; D and trimming were deduced from the DNA. The sample contains some 300,000 clones, about 85% of which appear only once. The sample taken for sequencing was peripheral blood. The receptor's source is a woman aged 45-65 years with active or convalescent COVID-19.

Here the CDR3 reads CSILQGSYGYTF. DNA for the CDR3: TGCAGCATCTTACAGGGAAGCTATGGCTACACCTTC. V and J are TRBV29-1 and TRBJ1-2, with a possible D match to TRBD1 (6 bases). V shed 8 bases and J shed 4 bases, with 14 bases lying between them. CDR3 length equals 12 residues. Germline V CDR1 and CDR2: SQVTM, ANQGSEA.